These 18 T cell receptor beta chains share one sample of origin, sequenced in a study of blood T cell repertoires in COVID-19. Using immunoSEQ multiplex PCR, the repertoire was profiled, and TCRdb retains in-frame clones only, with some absent. The data show 250,000 to 300,000 clones, with about nine tenths seen just once and roughly 15% held by the top ten. Sequencing used PBMCs or T cells enriched from blood (not recorded which). Every receptor here comes from a man in his late teens or twenties who had recovered from COVID-19.

This CDR3 is CASSLGGEKNTEAFF. CDR3 DNA sequence: TGTGCCAGCAGCTTAGGCGGAGAAAAGAACACTGAAGCTTTCTTT. This chain uses TRBV13 with TRBJ1-1, with D uncertain. The germline gives CDR1 PRHDT, CDR2 FYEKMQ (reference sequence). The length of the CDR3 is 15 residues. Trimming took off 0 bases at V and 1 base at J, with 9 bases between the two ends.

This chain links TRBV5-3 with TRBJ1-4, with TRBD1 identical over 7 bases. TRBV5-3 is reported as an ORF; its role is uncertain. The CDR3 spans 15 residues. Losses at the gene ends were 4 bases for V and 8 bases for J; bases not matched to a gene: 11. The CDR3 DNA reads as TGTGCCAGAAGCCTAGACAGGGTTCAGGAGGAAAAACTGTTTTTT. Encoded protein: CARSLDRVQEEKLFF.

This clone is a singleton in its sample. J is TRBJ1-2 and V is TRBV3-1 (or the pseudogene TRBV3-2); a weak D match, TRBD1 (5 bases). The CDR3 contains 15 residues. Trimming removed 6 bases at V and 5 bases at J, with 19 bases between. Germline-derived CDR1 and CDR2 are LGHDT and YNNKEL (reference sequence). CDR3 sequence (DNA): TGTGCCAGCAGGCCGGGACTCGCGGCCCTTTATGGCTACACCTTC. Amino acids: CASRPGLAALYGYTF.

V and J are TRBV27 and TRBJ1-4; D is unresolved. Per the germline V gene, CDR1 is MNHEY and CDR2 is SMNVEV (reference sequence). V dropped 9 bases and J dropped 0 bases, with 11 bases sitting between them. The length of the CDR3 is 14 residues. In DNA form, the CDR3 reads TGTGCCAGTTCTTGGGGAGCAACTAATGAAAAACTGTTTTTT. Its protein product is CASSWGATNEKLFF.

The chain carries TRBV3-1 (or the pseudogene TRBV3-2) and TRBJ2-2; 7 bases are a match to TRBD2. Per the germline V gene, CDR1 is LGHDT and CDR2 is YNNKEL (reference sequence). There are 16 residues in the CDR3. Trimming removed 1 base from V and 1 base from J; junction bases left unmatched: 3. CDR3 region: CASSQGPGGNTGELFF. CDR3 nucleotides: TGTGCCAGCAGCCAAGGTCCGGGAGGGAACACCGGGGAGCTGTTTTTT.

CDR3 loop: CASSHRDRGPPGGKAFF. The CDR3 DNA follows: TGTGCCAGCAGTCACCGGGACAGGGGACCACCCGGGGGGAAAGCTTTCTTT. V is TRBV6-6 and J is TRBJ1-1; TRBD1 matches at 10 bases. The CDR3 is 17 residues long. Germline assignment: CDR1 MNHNY and CDR2 SVGAGI (reference sequence). V shed 5 bases and J 9 bases; nucleotides not matched to a gene: 18.

V gene TRBV30 combines with J gene TRBJ2-7, with 9 positions matching TRBD1. Trimming cost V 5 bases and J 3 bases; bases outside gene matches: 11. Germline CDR1 GTSNPN, CDR2 SVGIG (reference sequence). This CDR3 is built from 15 residues. The CDR3 sequence is CAWSKTGTGSYEQYF. As DNA, the CDR3 is TGTGCCTGGTCGAAGACCGGGACAGGGAGCTACGAGCAGTACTTC.

The chain is built from TRBV2 and TRBJ2-5, with 7 bases aligning to TRBD1. The CDR3 has 13 residues. V gave up 8 bases and J gave up 5 bases; unmatched junction bases: 8. In germline, CDR1 is SNHLY, CDR2 FYNNEI. CDR3: CASQTGAWETQYF. CDR3 nucleotide sequence: TGTGCCAGCCAAACAGGGGCATGGGAGACCCAGTACTTC.

CDR3 bases: TGCGCCAGCATGCTGACGACCGGGGAGACTGAAGCTTTCTTT. This gives the protein CASMLTTGETEAFF. V usage is TRBV10-1 and J usage is TRBJ1-1; D ambiguous. The CDR3 runs 14 residues. V was shortened by 7 bases and J by 5 bases, with 17 bases between the two germline ends. Germline CDR1 and CDR2: WNHNN and SYGVQD (reference sequence).

This clone was recorded only once. This chain links TRBV6-5 with TRBJ2-7; 8 nucleotides line up with TRBD1. The ends lost 0 bases at V and 2 bases at J; junction bases unmatched: 0. The CDR3 spans 14 residues. Looked up from germline, CDR1 is MNHEY and CDR2 is SVGAGI. In nucleotides, the CDR3 is TGTGCCAGCAGTTACTCCAGGGGGCCCTACGAGCAGTACTTC. Translation gives CASSYSRGPYEQYF.

The chain combines TRBV6-5 with TRBJ1-1; D is perhaps TRBD1 (5 bases). The CDR3 runs to 15 residues. Germline CDR1 and CDR2: MNHEY and SVGAGI. The V end was cut by 6 bases, the J end by 1 base, with 15 bases between. The CDR3 region has the DNA TGTGCCAGCAGGGGGGGTTTCGGAGGGAACACTGAAGCTTTCTTT. Translation: CASRGGFGGNTEAFF.

The V call is TRBV5-6, the J call TRBJ1-2; D gene uncertain. The CDR3 runs to 14 residues. The V gene lost 4 bases and the J gene lost 4 bases, with 14 bases spanning the gap. Germline V gene sequence: CDR1 SGHDT, CDR2 YYEEEE. Here the CDR3 DNA reads TGTGCCAGCAGCGGGCCAGGCTCCCCCTATGGCTACACCTTC. Amino acids: CASSGPGSPYGYTF.

This chain uses TRBV4-1 with TRBJ1-4; no clear D gene. This CDR3 contains 16 residues. The germline V gene has CDR1 MGHRA and CDR2 YSYEKL. V was shortened by 1 base and J by 9 bases, with 18 bases between the two germline ends. The CDR3 coding sequence is TGCGCCAGCAGCCAAGTAGGGAGGGCGGAATGGCAAAAACTGTTTTTT. This sequence encodes CASSQVGRAEWQKLFF.

J is TRBJ1-2 and V is TRBV11-2; TRBD1 is a possible D gene (5 bases). Trimming pared 5 bases from V and 7 bases from J, leaving 11 bases between. CDR1 and CDR2 (germline): SGHAT, FQNNGV. The CDR3 extends over 12 amino acids. The CDR3 coding sequence is TGTGCCAGCAGCCCCGGGGGAACTGGCTACACCTTC. The encoded protein is CASSPGGTGYTF.

The V call is TRBV7-9, the J call TRBJ2-1; TRBD2 aligns across 8 bases. The germline gives CDR1 SEHNR, CDR2 FQNEAQ (reference sequence). The V and J ends lost 0 bases and 7 bases, in that order; junction bases with no gene match: 5. This CDR3 comprises 15 residues. The DNA for the CDR3 is TGTGCCAGCAGCTTAGCACGGGGGGGCCGAAATGAGCAGTTCTTC. It specifies CASSLARGGRNEQFF.

The genes are TRBV5-1 and TRBJ2-3; D not certain. The CDR3 is made up of 13 amino acids. Trimming stripped 0 bases from V and 7 bases from J, with 9 bases between. The germline V gene encodes CDR1 SGHRS and CDR2 YFSETQ. The CDR3 sequence is CASSLDSRYTQYF. The CDR3 DNA is TGCGCCAGCAGCTTGGACTCGCGTTATACGCAGTATTTT. Together with reference TRBV5-1 and TRBJ2-3, the CDR3 gives the full variable domain: KAGVTQTPRYLIKTRGQQVTLSCSPISGHRSVSWYQQTPGQGLQFLFEYFSETQRNKGNFPGRFSGRQFSNSRSEMNVSTLELGDSALYLCASSLDSRYTQYFGPGTRLTVL.

V usage is TRBV5-1 and J usage is TRBJ2-1, with 14 bases matching TRBD2. Germline-derived CDR1 and CDR2 are SGHRS and YFSETQ. The CDR3 spans 18 residues. The junction had 7 bases not matched to a gene; V was cut back by 3 bases and J by 2 bases. CDR3 in DNA: TGCGCCAGCAGCTGGACTAGCGGGGGGCGATCAACCTACAATGAGCAGTTCTTC. Translation gives CASSWTSGGRSTYNEQFF.

The chain carries TRBV23-1 and TRBJ1-1; TRBD1 is a possible D gene (5 bases). TRBV23-1 belongs to the ORF category, with a function that is uncertain. Trimming removed 0 bases at V and 5 bases at J, with 22 bases between. CDR3 length equals 18 residues. The chain's CDR3 is CASSQSRVVGGGSTEAFF. The CDR3 DNA reads TGCGCCAGCAGTCAATCGAGGGTGGTTGGTGGGGGGTCGACTGAAGCTTTCTTT.